These T cell receptor beta chains were read from a single sample in a study of beta chain features in type 1 diabetes. TCRdb's table, derived via immunoSEQ multiplex PCR, lists solely in-frame clones and lacks some. The table shows roughly 140,000 clones, with under 9.5% occurring only once. What was sequenced was central memory CD4+ T cells from blood. The receptor source for this set is a man aged 18 to 30 in good health. CDR3s include the opening cysteine and the closing phenylalanine or tryptophan. Each record gives: CDR3 DNA, CDR3 protein, J gene, V gene, D gene, clone size. A D gene is named only where the DNA matches it firmly. The size field is filled for only some rows; it gives once, few, many or a size class.

CDR3nt: TGTGCCAGCAGCTGGACTAGCGGGAGTACCGGGGAGCTGTTTTTT
CDR3aa: CASSWTSGSTGELFF
j_gene: TRBJ2-2
v_gene: TRBV7-2
d_gene: TRBD2
abundance: few

CDR3nt: TGTGCCAGTAGTATACAACCCGGGACAGGCGGCTACACCTTC
CDR3aa: CASSIQPGTGGYTF
j_gene: TRBJ1-2
v_gene: TRBV19
d_gene: TRBD1
abundance: many

CDR3nt: TGCGCCAGCAGCCTGTTGGGCAGGGGGCGGGACGAGCAGTACTTC
CDR3aa: CASSLLGRGRDEQYF
j_gene: TRBJ2-7
v_gene: TRBV5-1
d_gene: TRBD1
abundance: few

CDR3nt: TGTGCCAGCAGCGCGACTAGCGGGAGGCCATGGGGAGAGCAGTTCTTC
CDR3aa: CASSATSGRPWGEQFF
j_gene: TRBJ2-1
v_gene: TRBV7-2
d_gene: TRBD2
abundance: -

CDR3nt: TGTGCCAGCAGCTGGGGACAGGGGGAGGAAAAACTGTTTTTT
CDR3aa: CASSWGQGEEKLFF
j_gene: TRBJ1-4
v_gene: TRBV7-9
d_gene: TRBD1
abundance: few

CDR3nt: TGTGCCAGCAGCTTGGGGCAGGTCAATCAGCCCCAGCATTTT
CDR3aa: CASSLGQVNQPQHF
j_gene: TRBJ1-5
v_gene: TRBV7-2
d_gene: -
abundance: many

CDR3nt: TGTGCCAGCAGGAGGGACAGGGACTCCTACAATGAGCAGTTCTTC
CDR3aa: CASRRDRDSYNEQFF
j_gene: TRBJ2-1
v_gene: TRBV27
d_gene: TRBD1
abundance: -

CDR3nt: TGTGCCAGCATCGACGTGGAAGGGAGCACCGGGGAGCTGTTTTTT
CDR3aa: CASIDVEGSTGELFF
j_gene: TRBJ2-2
v_gene: TRBV2
d_gene: -
abundance: -

CDR3nt: TGTGCCAGCAGTATGACAGGGGAGACCCAGTACTTC
CDR3aa: CASSMTGETQYF
j_gene: TRBJ2-5
v_gene: TRBV7-2
d_gene: TRBD1
abundance: many

CDR3nt: TGTGCCAGCAGCAAAGGACAGGGGGCCTACAATGAGCAGTTCTTC
CDR3aa: CASSKGQGAYNEQFF
j_gene: TRBJ2-1
v_gene: TRBV11-1
d_gene: TRBD1
abundance: -

CDR3nt: TGTGCCAGCAGTGGACAGGGCTGGAGAGCTTTCTTT
CDR3aa: CASSGQGWRAFF
j_gene: TRBJ1-1
v_gene: TRBV25-1
d_gene: TRBD1
abundance: few

CDR3nt: TGTGCCAGTACCGGACAGGCCGACTATGGCTACACCTTC
CDR3aa: CASTGQADYGYTF
j_gene: TRBJ1-2
v_gene: TRBV19
d_gene: TRBD1
abundance: -

CDR3nt: TGTGCCAGTCTAACTAGCGGGATCCTCAATGAGCAGTTCTTC
CDR3aa: CASLTSGILNEQFF
j_gene: TRBJ2-1
v_gene: TRBV28
d_gene: TRBD2
abundance: few

CDR3nt: TGTGCCAGCAGTGATCCGACTCGAACGAACACCGGGGAGCTGTTTTTT
CDR3aa: CASSDPTRTNTGELFF
j_gene: TRBJ2-2
v_gene: TRBV25-1
d_gene: -
abundance: -

CDR3nt: TGTGCCAGCAGCCAGGCTAGACAGTATGAAGCTTTCTTT
CDR3aa: CASSQARQYEAFF
j_gene: TRBJ1-1
v_gene: TRBV14
d_gene: -
abundance: many

CDR3nt: TGCAGCGTCTTACCCCGGTGGAACACTGAAGCTTTCTTT
CDR3aa: CSVLPRWNTEAFF
j_gene: TRBJ1-1
v_gene: TRBV29-1
d_gene: -
abundance: -

CDR3nt: TGTGCCAGTAGTATAGCGCAAAGCGCAGATACGCAGTATTTT
CDR3aa: CASSIAQSADTQYF
j_gene: TRBJ2-3
v_gene: TRBV19
d_gene: -
abundance: few

CDR3nt: TGTGCCAGCAGCCTCCTCTCTGGAAACACCATATATTTT
CDR3aa: CASSLLSGNTIYF
j_gene: TRBJ1-3
v_gene: TRBV5-6
d_gene: -
abundance: few

CDR3nt: TGTGCCAGCAGCTTAGTATCCCGACACTCCAATCAGCCCCAGCATTTT
CDR3aa: CASSLVSRHSNQPQHF
j_gene: TRBJ1-5
v_gene: TRBV7-8
d_gene: -
abundance: -

CDR3nt: TGTGCCATCGGGACTAGCGGTTCCTACGAGCAGTACTTC
CDR3aa: CAIGTSGSYEQYF
j_gene: TRBJ2-7
v_gene: TRBV10-3
d_gene: TRBD2
abundance: many

CDR3nt: TGTGCCAGCAGCCCCTGGGGGCAAGGGTTCTACGAGCAGTACTTC
CDR3aa: CASSPWGQGFYEQYF
j_gene: TRBJ2-7
v_gene: TRBV28
d_gene: -
abundance: few

CDR3nt: TGTGCCAGCAGCCAAGAAGAGCAGGGGGCTCGGGAGACCCAGTACTTC
CDR3aa: CASSQEEQGARETQYF
j_gene: TRBJ2-5
v_gene: TRBV4-2
d_gene: TRBD1
abundance: many

CDR3nt: TGTGCCAGCCGGAATCAGCCCCAGCATTTT
CDR3aa: CASRNQPQHF
j_gene: TRBJ1-5
v_gene: TRBV28
d_gene: -
abundance: -

CDR3nt: TGCAGCGCTACCGGGACGGACAGCTACGAGCAGTACTTC
CDR3aa: CSATGTDSYEQYF
j_gene: TRBJ2-7
v_gene: TRBV29-1
d_gene: -
abundance: many

CDR3nt: TGTGCCAGCAGCCACCTATTAGGGCAGGGGGCGGACGAGCAGTACTTC
CDR3aa: CASSHLLGQGADEQYF
j_gene: TRBJ2-7
v_gene: TRBV16
d_gene: TRBD1
abundance: -

CDR3nt: TGTGCCAGCAGCTTAGGACAGAACTATGGCTACACCTTC
CDR3aa: CASSLGQNYGYTF
j_gene: TRBJ1-2
v_gene: TRBV7-2
d_gene: -
abundance: -

CDR3nt: TGCAGCGTTGAGGGCAGCTCCCACTACACCTTC
CDR3aa: CSVEGSSHYTF
j_gene: TRBJ1-2
v_gene: TRBV29-1
d_gene: -
abundance: -

CDR3nt: TGTGCCAGCAGCTTAGCGCAGGGCAGGGGGACTGAAAAACTGTTTTTT
CDR3aa: CASSLAQGRGTEKLFF
j_gene: TRBJ1-4
v_gene: TRBV7-2
d_gene: TRBD1
abundance: -

CDR3nt: TGTGCCAGCAGTTACGAGGGTTACTCCTACGAGCAGTACTTC
CDR3aa: CASSYEGYSYEQYF
j_gene: TRBJ2-7
v_gene: TRBV6-5
d_gene: -
abundance: few

CDR3nt: TGTGCCAGCACCGAGGGGGCCACCTATCGCTACACCTTC
CDR3aa: CASTEGATYRYTF
j_gene: TRBJ1-2
v_gene: TRBV2
d_gene: TRBD1
abundance: few

CDR3nt: TGTGCCAGCAGCTCCCAACCGGGAGGATTGAATGAGCAGTTCTTC
CDR3aa: CASSSQPGGLNEQFF
j_gene: TRBJ2-1
v_gene: TRBV7-3
d_gene: TRBD2
abundance: -

CDR3nt: TGTGCCAGCAGTTATACGGAGGGGCGGGACTATGGCTACACCTTC
CDR3aa: CASSYTEGRDYGYTF
j_gene: TRBJ1-2
v_gene: TRBV6-6
d_gene: -
abundance: few

CDR3nt: TGCGCCAGCAGCTTGGAGGGACAGCCGAGTGGGGCTACTTTCTTT
CDR3aa: CASSLEGQPSGATFF
j_gene: TRBJ1-1
v_gene: TRBV5-1
d_gene: TRBD1
abundance: few

CDR3nt: TGTGCCAGCAGCTTGAGGGGGGGGAGGGAGACCCAGTACTTC
CDR3aa: CASSLRGGRETQYF
j_gene: TRBJ2-5
v_gene: TRBV5-4
d_gene: -
abundance: -

CDR3nt: TGCGCCAGCAATGAAGACAGGCGTGAAGGGACTAGGGATAGCTCCAACTACGAGCAGTACTTC
CDR3aa: CASNEDRREGTRDSSNYEQYF
j_gene: TRBJ2-7
v_gene: TRBV23-1
d_gene: TRBD2
abundance: -

CDR3nt: TGTGCCTGGAGGGGGGACAGGGGGCCCGCGGTGAACACTGAAGCTTTCTTT
CDR3aa: CAWRGDRGPAVNTEAFF
j_gene: TRBJ1-1
v_gene: TRBV30
d_gene: TRBD1
abundance: few

CDR3nt: TGTGCCTGGAGTGTAGTGGGACAGGGGAATTCACCCCTCCACTTT
CDR3aa: CAWSVVGQGNSPLHF
j_gene: TRBJ1-6
v_gene: TRBV30
d_gene: TRBD1
abundance: -